Each of the 21 T cell receptor beta chains below was sequenced from the same sample in a study of blood T cell repertoires in COVID-19. Clones were sequenced by immunoSEQ multiplex PCR, and TCRdb holds only the in-frame ones, with some missing. This table has some 180,000 clones, 84% appearing once. Specimen: peripheral blood. Every receptor here comes from a man in his 70s with active or convalescent COVID-19.

The genes are TRBV19 and TRBJ1-5; D ambiguous. Germline loops: CDR1 LNHDA, CDR2 SQIVND (reference sequence). CDR3 length: 14 residues. The germline V and J ends were trimmed by 4 bases and 0 bases, with 7 bases remaining between them. The CDR3 coding sequence is TGTGCCAGTAGTAGCCGGTTTAGCAATCAGCCCCAGCATTTT. The encoded protein is CASSSRFSNQPQHF.

V usage is TRBV9 and J usage is TRBJ1-2, with no clear D. The CDR3 is 13 residues long. Germline V gene sequence: CDR1 SGDLS, CDR2 YYNGEE. V was cut by 5 bases and J by 6 bases, with 14 bases left in between. CDR3 sequence reads: CASSPRPGNGYTF. In DNA, the CDR3 is TGTGCCAGCAGTCCCCGCCCCGGGAATGGCTACACCTTC.

The rearrangement uses TRBV12-3 or TRBV12-4 and TRBJ2-5; possibly TRBD1 for D (5 bases). The V gene lost 3 bases and the J gene lost 4 bases, with 9 bases spanning the gap. This CDR3 region has 13 residues. CDR3 sequence (DNA): TGTGCCAGCAGTTTCTCAGGGCTAGAGACCCAGTACTTC. It specifies CASSFSGLETQYF.

This chain connects TRBV2 to TRBJ1-5; tentatively, D is TRBD1 (6 bases). Germline V gene sequence: CDR1 SNHLY, CDR2 FYNNEI. The CDR3 consists of 14 residues. V was cut by 6 bases and J by 5 bases, with 14 bases left in between. CDR3 amino acids: CASSPQGWDQPQHF. CDR3 nucleotide sequence: TGTGCCAGCAGCCCACAGGGTTGGGATCAGCCCCAGCATTTT. Combining the CDR3 with reference TRBV2 and TRBJ1-5 gives the whole variable domain EPEVTQTPSHQVTQMGQEVILRCVPISNHLYFYWYRQILGQKVEFLVSFYNNEISEKSEIFDDQFSVERPDGSNFTLKIRSTKLEDSAMYFCASSPQGWDQPQHFGDGTRLSIL.

The J gene is TRBJ2-7, the V gene TRBV5-1; weak D call: TRBD2 (6 bases). Germline V lookup: CDR1 SGHRS, CDR2 YFSETQ. The CDR3 contains 15 residues. V shed 3 bases and J shed 5 bases, with 18 bases lying between them. CDR3 sequence (DNA): TGCGCCAGCAGCTGGAGGGAGGAAGACCTTGACGAGCAGTACTTC. It encodes CASSWREEDLDEQYF. The variable domain in full, completed from reference TRBV5-1 and TRBJ2-7, reads KAGVTQTPRYLIKTRGQQVTLSCSPISGHRSVSWYQQTPGQGLQFLFEYFSETQRNKGNFPGRFSGRQFSNSRSEMNVSTLELGDSALYLCASSWREEDLDEQYFGPGTRLTVT.

In the case of this clone: In the same sample, other DNA sequences code for this CDR3. This chain connects TRBV7-9 to TRBJ1-4, with D possibly being TRBD1 (6 bases). The CDR3 has 16 residues. V lost 1 base and J 0 bases, leaving 9 bases between the germline ends. Germline V gene lookup returns CDR1 SEHNR and CDR2 FQNEAQ (reference sequence). Here the CDR3 DNA reads TGTGCCAGCAGCTTAGGGACAGTCGCAACTAATGAAAAACTGTTTTTT. This gives the protein CASSLGTVATNEKLFF.

This clone was observed a few times. The chain has TRBV6-4 and TRBJ1-1; 9 nucleotides agree with TRBD1. The V segment lost 6 bases and the J segment 7 bases; nucleotides outside the gene matches: 6. The germline V gene encodes CDR1 MRHNA and CDR2 SNTAGT. This CDR3 spans 13 amino acids. In nucleotides, the CDR3 is TGTGCCAGCAGACCTGGGACAGGGCTTGAAGCTTTCTTT. Residues: CASRPGTGLEAFF.

The rearrangement joins TRBV9 to TRBJ2-7; D is ambiguous. V was clipped by 6 bases and J by 4 bases, with 17 bases between them. This CDR3 has 14 residues. CDR1 and CDR2 (germline): SGDLS, YYNGEE. CDR3 DNA sequence: TGTGCCAGCACCCCGGAAGGAGATCCGTACGAGCAGTACTTC. Its protein product is CASTPEGDPYEQYF.

This clone has more than one count but fewer than ten. The V gene is TRBV7-9, the J gene TRBJ1-4; D not certain. Trimming cost V 5 bases and J 2 bases, with 12 bases left between them. The CDR3 loop spans 15 amino acids. Germline V gives CDR1 SEHNR, CDR2 FQNEAQ (reference sequence). The CDR3 loop is CASSLGPETNEKLFF. For the CDR3, the DNA is TGTGCCAGCAGCCTAGGGCCGGAGACTAATGAAAAACTGTTTTTT.

The J gene is TRBJ2-4, the V gene TRBV21-1; the table gives TRBD2 as D, unverified against the DNA. TRBV21-1 is tagged as a pseudogene. The CDR3 covers 17 residues. CDR3 amino acids: CASSKYWEGLAKNIQYF. The CDR3 DNA follows: TGTGCCAGCAGCAAATATTGGGAGGGGCTAGCCAAAAACATTCAGTACTTC.

The gene calls are TRBV6-5 and TRBJ2-7; tentatively, D is TRBD1 (5 bases). Trimming removed 7 bases from V and 0 bases from J, with 7 bases in between. Germline assignment: CDR1 MNHEY and CDR2 SVGAGI. The CDR3 consists of 12 residues. The DNA for the CDR3 is TGTGCCAGCACAGGGAACTCCTACGAGCAGTACTTC. Translation gives CASTGNSYEQYF.

The chain recombines TRBV7-6 with TRBJ2-3; no clear D gene. The length of the CDR3 is 14 residues. Trimming pared 0 bases from V and 4 bases from J, leaving 8 bases between. Germline values: CDR1 SGHVS, CDR2 FNYEAQ. Here the CDR3 reads CASSLAGPPDTQYF. The CDR3 DNA reads TGTGCCAGCAGCTTAGCCGGTCCCCCAGATACGCAGTATTTT.

The gene calls are TRBV7-9 and TRBJ1-2; D gene uncertain. In germline, CDR1 is SEHNR, CDR2 FQNEAQ (reference sequence). Trimming took 3 bases from V and 4 from J, leaving 9 bases between them. The CDR3 spans 13 residues. DNA of the CDR3: TGTGCCAGCAGCTTGGAGGTGCTCTATGGCTACACCTTC. Protein sequence: CASSLEVLYGYTF.

The V call is TRBV5-1, the J call TRBJ1-3, with a possible D match to TRBD1 (5 bases). The germline CDR1 and CDR2 sequences are SGHRS and YFSETQ. CDR3 size: 14 residues. V lost 2 bases and J lost 1, with 7 bases in between. This chain's CDR3 is CASSLPGSGNTIYF. The CDR3 region has the DNA TGCGCCAGCAGCTTACCAGGGTCTGGAAACACCATATATTTT.

The chain employs TRBV2 and TRBJ1-1; a possible D gene is TRBD1 (6 bases). This CDR3 spans 14 amino acids. In germline, CDR1 is SNHLY, CDR2 FYNNEI. V gave up 9 bases and J gave up 3 bases, with 17 bases separating them. The CDR3, as DNA: TGTGCCAGTAACAGGGAAGGTTGGGACACTGAAGCTTTCTTT. It yields the protein CASNREGWDTEAFF.

This clone turned up a few times. This chain connects TRBV7-6 to TRBJ1-3, with TRBD1 as a possible D gene (5 bases). Per germline, CDR1 SGHVS and CDR2 FNYEAQ. CDR3 size: 16 residues. Trimming took 5 bases from V and 3 from J, leaving 17 bases between them. The CDR3: CASSRQTQGIGNTIYF. The CDR3 DNA follows: TGTGCCAGCAGCCGCCAGACTCAGGGAATTGGAAACACCATATATTTT.

CDR3 loop: CASSPQPRLSGNTIYF. The CDR3 DNA reads as TGTGCCAGCAGCCCGCAGCCTAGACTCTCTGGAAACACCATATATTTT. The rearrangement links TRBV7-8 to TRBJ1-3; D call uncertain. V lost 5 bases, J lost 0 bases, and 14 bases lay in between. The CDR3 contains 16 residues. The V gene's germline CDR1 is SGHVS and CDR2 FQNEAQ. Together with reference TRBV7-8 and TRBJ1-3, the CDR3 gives the full variable domain: GAGVSQSPRYKVAKRGQDVALRCDPISGHVSLFWYQQALGQGPEFLTYFQNEAQLDKSGLPSDRFFAERPEGSVSTLKIQRTQQEDSAVYLCASSPQPRLSGNTIYFGEGSWLTVV.

The chain is built from TRBV2 and TRBJ1-2, with D possibly being TRBD1 (5 bases). Between the trimmed V and J ends, which lost 3 bases and 2 bases, there was a span of 22 bases. The CDR3 extends over 18 amino acids. Germline-derived CDR1 and CDR2 are SNHLY and FYNNEI. The CDR3 DNA is TGTGCCAGCAGTGACGACGCGCGGGGGGGAGTGGGGAACTATGGCTACACCTTC. Translating it yields CASSDDARGGVGNYGYTF.

The chain employs TRBV5-8 and TRBJ1-5; 10 nucleotides line up with TRBD1. Germline-derived CDR1 and CDR2 are SGHTS and YDEGEE. V shed 3 bases, J shed 4 bases, and the junction held 7 bases outside the gene matches. The CDR3 extends over 16 amino acids. In nucleotides, the CDR3 is TGTGCCAGCAGCTCCACGGACAGGGGGTGGAATCAGCCCCAGCATTTT. Protein product: CASSSTDRGWNQPQHF.

The rearrangement uses TRBV27 and TRBJ1-2, with 8 nucleotides matching TRBD1. The CDR3 spans 14 residues. Germline CDR1 MNHEY, CDR2 SMNVEV (reference sequence). V was pared by 1 base and J by 8 bases, with 6 bases of the junction left unmatched. CDR3 loop: CASSLFGQGGGYTF. The CDR3 DNA reads as TGTGCCAGCAGTTTATTTGGACAGGGTGGCGGCTACACCTTC.

CDR3 in DNA: TGTGCCAGCACTCTCAGCGGGGGTTACGAGCAGTACTTC. Protein sequence: CASTLSGGYEQYF. The chain recombines TRBV3-1 (or the pseudogene TRBV3-2) with TRBJ2-7; 8 nucleotides agree with TRBD2. V gave up 7 bases and J gave up 4 bases; unmatched junction bases: 6. The CDR3 runs 13 residues. The germline V gene encodes CDR1 LGHDT and CDR2 YNNKEL (reference sequence).